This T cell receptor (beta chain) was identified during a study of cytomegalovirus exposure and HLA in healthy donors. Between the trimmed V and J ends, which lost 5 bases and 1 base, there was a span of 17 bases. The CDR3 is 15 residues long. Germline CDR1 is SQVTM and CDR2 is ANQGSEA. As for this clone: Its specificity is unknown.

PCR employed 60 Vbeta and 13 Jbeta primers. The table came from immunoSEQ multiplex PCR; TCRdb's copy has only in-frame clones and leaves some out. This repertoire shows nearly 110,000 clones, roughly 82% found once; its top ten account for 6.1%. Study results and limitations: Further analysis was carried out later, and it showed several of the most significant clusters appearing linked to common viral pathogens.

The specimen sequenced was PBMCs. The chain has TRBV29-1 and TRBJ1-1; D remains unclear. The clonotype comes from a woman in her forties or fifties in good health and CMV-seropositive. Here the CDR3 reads CSVLSGDVWNTEAFF. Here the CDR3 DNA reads TGCAGCGTTTTATCCGGAGACGTGTGGAACACTGAAGCTTTCTTT.